These 23 T cell receptor beta chains came from one sample sequenced in a study of T cell changes during pregnancy in multiple sclerosis. TCRdb keeps only in-frame clones here, not all; method: immunoSEQ multiplex PCR. The repertoire holds tens of thousands of clones, with roughly 90% as singletons. This specimen consisted of peripheral blood, obtained in the second trimester of pregnancy. All receptors derive from a female donor in good health, enrolled as a control in a pregnancy study.

This clone was detected only once. The rearrangement links TRBV15 to TRBJ1-3; 8 nucleotides line up with TRBD1. Germline V lookup: CDR1 LNHNV, CDR2 YYDKDF (reference sequence). The ends lost 0 bases at V and 1 base at J; junction bases unmatched: 8. The CDR3 is made up of 18 amino acids. CDR3 residues: CATSRDRDRPQSGNTIYF. The CDR3, as DNA: TGTGCCACCAGCAGAGATAGGGACAGGCCTCAGTCTGGAAACACCATATATTTT.

This chain connects TRBV4-1 to TRBJ1-2; D uncertain. Germline V gene sequence: CDR1 MGHRA, CDR2 YSYEKL. This CDR3 contains 15 residues. Trimming left V 4 bases short and J 2 bases short, with 14 bases between. CDR3 DNA sequence: TGCGCCAGCAGCCTCTCCCAGGCACAGAACTATGGCTACACCTTC. Translating it yields CASSLSQAQNYGYTF.

The chain uses TRBV5-1 and TRBJ1-1, with 10 bases fitting TRBD1. The CDR3 contains 16 residues. CDR1 is SGHRS and CDR2 is YFSETQ in the germline V gene. V was clipped by 4 bases and J by 6 bases; unmatched bases: 12. The CDR3 loop is CASSTTGGYPVAEAFF. CDR3 coding DNA: TGCGCCAGCAGCACGACAGGGGGCTATCCTGTCGCTGAAGCTTTCTTT.

V is TRBV6-5 and J is TRBJ1-1; D possibly corresponds to TRBD1 (6 bases). Germline V CDR1 and CDR2: MNHEY, SVGAGI. The CDR3 has 16 amino acids. V was pared by 0 bases and J by 0 bases, with 11 bases between. CDR3 sequence reads: CASSYSHQGLNTEAFF. The CDR3 DNA reads TGTGCCAGCAGTTACTCGCATCAGGGGCTGAACACTGAAGCTTTCTTT.

CDR3 loop: CASSSPPGRNTIYF. CDR3 coding DNA: TGTGCCAGCAGCTCCCCTCCCGGGAGAAACACCATATATTTT. V usage is TRBV5-6 and J usage is TRBJ1-3; no clear D gene. This CDR3 has 14 residues. Germline V CDR1 and CDR2: SGHDT, YYEEEE. V shed 3 bases and J shed 5 bases, with 12 bases lying between them.

CDR3 sequence: CASSNRGFDQPQHF. The DNA for the CDR3 is TGCGCCAGCAGCAACAGGGGATTTGATCAGCCCCAGCATTTT. The chain carries TRBV10-2 and TRBJ1-5; 7 positions agree with TRBD1. Trimming took 6 bases from V and 5 from J; bases not matched to a gene: 7. The CDR3 is made up of 14 amino acids. In germline, CDR1 is WSHSY, CDR2 SAAADI.

In its sample, this clone was seen once. The chain uses TRBV2 and TRBJ2-4, with TRBD1 matching 9 bases. CDR3 length equals 13 residues. With 1 base clipped from V and 13 bases from J, the junction kept 5 bases outside the gene matches. Germline V gene data show CDR1 as SNHLY and CDR2 as FYNNEI. CDR3 coding DNA: TGTGCCAGCAGTGAAGGCCGGGACAGGGTCCAGTACTTC. Amino acid sequence: CASSEGRDRVQYF.

The rearrangement joins TRBV11-3 to TRBJ2-3; 9 positions agree with TRBD1. CDR1 and CDR2 (germline): SGHNT, YENEEA. The ends lost 5 bases at V and 6 bases at J; junction bases unmatched: 6. The CDR3 is made up of 14 amino acids. This chain's CDR3 is CASSPGQGSDTQYF. The CDR3 DNA reads as TGTGCCAGCAGCCCGGGACAGGGTTCCGATACGCAGTATTTT.

The V and J genes are TRBV19 and TRBJ2-1, with 16 bases lining up with TRBD2. Looked up from germline, CDR1 is LNHDA and CDR2 is SQIVND (reference sequence). This CDR3 region has 18 residues. Trimming cost V 8 bases and J 3 bases; bases outside gene matches: 10. DNA of the CDR3: TGTGCCAGTTACCCGGGACTAGCGGGAGGGAAACTCTACAATGAGCAGTTCTTC. As protein: CASYPGLAGGKLYNEQFF.

The chain has TRBV13 and TRBJ2-3; 9 bases match TRBD1. CDR3 length: 14 residues. With 5 bases clipped from V and 1 base from J, the junction kept 1 base outside the gene matches. Germline V lookup: CDR1 PRHDT, CDR2 FYEKMQ (reference sequence). In DNA, the CDR3 is TGTGCCAGCAGCCGGGACAGGGGCACAGATACGCAGTATTTT. As protein: CASSRDRGTDTQYF.

This clone was seen a single time. The V gene is TRBV7-2, the J gene TRBJ2-2, with D unresolved. V was trimmed by 8 bases and J by 2 bases, leaving 6 bases between them. Germline V gene lookup returns CDR1 SGHTA and CDR2 FQGNSA. The CDR3 spans 12 residues. The CDR3 is CASRLNTGELFF. The CDR3 nucleotides are TGTGCCAGCCGACTTAACACCGGGGAGCTGTTTTTT. The full variable domain, completed using reference TRBV7-2 and TRBJ2-2, is GAGVSQSPSNKVTEKGKDVELRCDPISGHTALYWYRQSLGQGLEFLIYFQGNSAPDKSGLPSDRFSAERTGGSVSTLTIQRTQQEDSAVYLCASRLNTGELFFGEGSRLTVL.

This chain joins TRBV6-5 and TRBJ2-3; 7 positions agree with TRBD2. V lost 4 bases to trimming and J lost 2 bases; unmatched junction nucleotides: 3. The CDR3 runs to 14 residues. Germline loops: CDR1 MNHEY, CDR2 SVGAGI. CDR3 residues: CASSLAGPTDTQYF. The CDR3 nucleotides are TGTGCCAGCAGTTTAGCGGGTCCCACAGATACGCAGTATTTT.

The rearrangement links TRBV20-1 to TRBJ2-1; 8 bases align to TRBD1. The CDR3 spans 11 residues. Germline values: CDR1 DFQATT, CDR2 SNEGSKA (reference sequence). The CDR3 nucleotides read TGCACCGGACAGGGCGGCAATGAGCAGTTCTTC. Its translation: CTGQGGNEQFF.

This clone showed up just once. The chain has TRBV7-2 and TRBJ2-3, with D possibly matching TRBD2 (5 bases). V was cut by 6 bases and J by 4 bases, with 20 bases left in between. Germline V gives CDR1 SGHTA, CDR2 FQGNSA. The CDR3 has 16 amino acids. CDR3 bases: TGTGCCAGCAGTCCAGGTCGGGGATTGGGCGCAGATACGCAGTATTTT. Its translation is CASSPGRGLGADTQYF.

This chain links TRBV27 with TRBJ1-1; TRBD1 aligns across 7 bases. Per the germline V gene, CDR1 is MNHEY and CDR2 is SMNVEV (reference sequence). J was trimmed by 4 bases and V by 3 bases; bases with no gene match: 5. The CDR3 is 14 residues long. The DNA for the CDR3 is TGTGCCAGCAGTTTCGGGCAGGGGGGCACTGAAGCTTTCTTT. Translation gives CASSFGQGGTEAFF.

This sequence joins TRBV9 and TRBJ2-7, with 7 bases that match TRBD1. This CDR3 spans 13 amino acids. In germline, CDR1 is SGDLS, CDR2 YYNGEE. The junction had 6 bases not matched to a gene; V was cut back by 2 bases and J by 7 bases. CDR3 loop: CASSVQTGLEQYF. The CDR3 DNA reads as TGTGCCAGCAGCGTTCAGACAGGGCTGGAGCAGTACTTC.

The rearrangement links TRBV11-3 to TRBJ1-2; TRBD1 aligns across 11 bases. Trimming cost V 5 bases and J 6 bases; bases outside gene matches: 2. From germline, CDR1 is SGHNT and CDR2 YENEEA. This CDR3 is built from 13 residues. CDR3 DNA sequence: TGTGCCAGCAGCCGGGACAGGGGGGATGGCTACACCTTC. This gives the protein CASSRDRGDGYTF.

The rearrangement joins TRBV9 to TRBJ2-2; the match to TRBD2 covers 7 bases. The junction had 19 bases not matched to a gene; V was cut back by 7 bases and J by 7 bases. Germline CDR1 reads SGDLS; CDR2 reads YYNGEE. The CDR3 has 17 amino acids. The CDR3 region is CASSPRREDGSGGELFF. The CDR3 coding sequence is TGTGCCAGCTCCCCCCGACGGGAGGACGGGAGTGGCGGGGAGCTGTTTTTT.

This clone was seen just once. The chain employs TRBV18 and TRBJ2-5, with 7 bases fitting TRBD1. CDR1 and CDR2 from the germline V gene are KGHSH and LQKENI. V shed 2 bases, J shed 1 base, and the junction held 1 base outside the gene matches. This CDR3 spans 14 amino acids. The CDR3 loop reads CASSPDRVQETQYF. The DNA for the CDR3 is TGTGCCAGCTCACCAGACAGGGTCCAAGAGACCCAGTACTTC. The whole variable domain, filled in from reference TRBV18 and TRBJ2-5, reads NAGVMQNPRHLVRRRGQEARLRCSPMKGHSHVYWYRQLPEEGLKFMVYLQKENIIDESGMPKERFSAEFPKEGPSILRIQQVVRGDSAAYFCASSPDRVQETQYFGPGTRLLVL.

This chain links TRBV5-1 with TRBJ2-5; a possible D gene is TRBD2 (6 bases). V gave up 0 bases and J gave up 2 bases, with 14 bases separating them. There are 16 residues in the CDR3. CDR1 and CDR2 from the germline V gene are SGHRS and YFSETQ. The chain's CDR3 is CASSLGGVAVQETQYF. CDR3 sequence (DNA): TGCGCCAGCAGCTTGGGAGGGGTAGCGGTACAAGAGACCCAGTACTTC.

The gene calls are TRBV2 and TRBJ2-1, with 9 positions matching TRBD2. V lost 5 bases to trimming and J lost 7 bases; unmatched junction nucleotides: 6. Germline V lookup: CDR1 SNHLY, CDR2 FYNNEI. The CDR3 runs 14 residues. The CDR3 region has the DNA TGTGCCAGCAGTTGGGATAGCGGGAGAAATGAGCAGTTCTTC. Translating gives CASSWDSGRNEQFF.

V usage is TRBV5-8 and J usage is TRBJ1-2; 8 bases align to TRBD1. CDR1 is SGHTS and CDR2 is YDEGEE in the germline V gene. The CDR3 has 13 amino acids. J lost 7 bases, V lost 6 bases, and 8 bases had no gene match. The chain's CDR3 is CASIGQGASGYTF. CDR3 nucleotide sequence: TGTGCCAGCATAGGGCAGGGGGCGTCTGGCTACACCTTC.

The V gene is TRBV28, the J gene TRBJ1-2, with D hard to call. The germline V gene encodes CDR1 MDHEN and CDR2 SYDVKM. V gave up 5 bases and J gave up 7 bases, with 17 bases separating them. The CDR3 contains 14 residues. The CDR3 spells CASSHITAEGGYTF. The CDR3 DNA reads TGTGCCAGCAGTCACATAACAGCCGAAGGTGGCTACACCTTC.